The 3 T cell receptor beta chains in this list originate from one sample, sequenced in a study of T cell repertoires in cytomegalovirus infection. TCRdb used MiXCR to reprocess the reads, holding one entry per CDR3 protein. The table includes some 310,000 distinct CDR3 sequences, roughly 25% detected once. Their antigen targets remain unknown. Sample: cultured PBMCs, taken from culture after CMV antigen stimulation. The receptors originated from a human donor in good health (CMV status not recorded). Some clones in this sample may be carry-over from other donors' samples.

This chain uses TRBV19 with TRBJ2-3; 14 bases map to TRBD2. CDR1 is LNHDA and CDR2 is SQIVND in the germline V gene (reference sequence). Trimming took 4 bases from V and 7 from J; bases not matched to a gene: 4. The CDR3 spans 15 residues. CDR3: CASSNRLAGGNTQYF. CDR3 nucleotide sequence: TGTGCCAGTAGTAACCGACTAGCGGGAGGGAATACGCAGTATTTT.

In DNA form, the CDR3 reads TGCAGCGTTGTTACAGGGGGTTGGGGCAATGAGCAGTTCTTC. Encoded protein: CSVVTGGWGNEQFF. The chain joins TRBV29-1 to TRBJ2-1, with 8 bases matching TRBD1. The germline V gene has CDR1 SQVTM and CDR2 ANQGSEA. The CDR3 spans 14 residues. V lost 4 bases to trimming and J lost 6 bases; unmatched junction nucleotides: 8.

This clonotype was seen more than once but under ten times. This sequence joins TRBV10-3 and TRBJ1-1, with D possibly being TRBD1 (6 bases). Germline CDR1 reads ENHRY; CDR2 reads SYGVKD. Between the trimmed V and J ends, which lost 9 bases and 5 bases, there was a span of 16 bases. CDR3 length: 13 amino acids. DNA for the CDR3: TGTGCCATTACGGCAGGGGCATATACTGAAGCTTTCTTT. Protein sequence: CAITAGAYTEAFF.